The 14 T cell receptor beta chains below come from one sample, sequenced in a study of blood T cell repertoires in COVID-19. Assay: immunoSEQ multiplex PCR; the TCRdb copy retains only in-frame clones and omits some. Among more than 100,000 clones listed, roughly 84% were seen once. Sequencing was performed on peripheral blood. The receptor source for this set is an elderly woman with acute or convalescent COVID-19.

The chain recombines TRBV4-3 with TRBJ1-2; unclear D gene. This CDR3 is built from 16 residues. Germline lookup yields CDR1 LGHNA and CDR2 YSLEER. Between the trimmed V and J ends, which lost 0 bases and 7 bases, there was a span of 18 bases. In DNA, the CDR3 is TGCGCCAGCAGCCAAGAACCGCGGAGGGCGAGGGCTGGCTACACCTTC. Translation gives CASSQEPRRARAGYTF.

CDR3 coding DNA: TGTGCCAGCAGCCTTACCCTCGGGACAGGGGCGGGTAAAGTTGACACTGAAGCTTTCTTT. It translates to CASSLTLGTGAGKVDTEAFF. The chain employs TRBV14 and TRBJ1-1, with 10 bases fitting TRBD1. This CDR3 has 20 residues. Germline V CDR1 and CDR2: SGHDN, FVKESK. V shed 4 bases and J 3 bases; nucleotides not matched to a gene: 20.

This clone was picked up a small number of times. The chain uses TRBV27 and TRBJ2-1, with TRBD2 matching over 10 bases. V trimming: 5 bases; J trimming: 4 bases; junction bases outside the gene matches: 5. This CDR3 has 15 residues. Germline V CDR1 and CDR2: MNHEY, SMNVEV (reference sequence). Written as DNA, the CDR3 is TGTGCCAGCAGTAAAAGGACTAGCGGTTACAATGAGCAGTTCTTC. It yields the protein CASSKRTSGYNEQFF.

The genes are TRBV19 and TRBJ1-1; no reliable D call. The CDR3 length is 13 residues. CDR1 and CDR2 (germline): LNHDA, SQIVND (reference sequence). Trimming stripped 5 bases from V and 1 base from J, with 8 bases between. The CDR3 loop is CASSRVSNTEAFF. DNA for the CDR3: TGTGCCAGTAGTCGGGTTTCGAACACTGAAGCTTTCTTT.

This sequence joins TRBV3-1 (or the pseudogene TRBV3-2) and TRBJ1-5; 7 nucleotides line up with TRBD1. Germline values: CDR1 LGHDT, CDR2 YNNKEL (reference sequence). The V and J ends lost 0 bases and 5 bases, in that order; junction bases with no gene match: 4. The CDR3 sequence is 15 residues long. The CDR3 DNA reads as TGTGCCAGCAGCCAAGATCTAGGGGGCCATCAGCCCCAGCATTTT. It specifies CASSQDLGGHQPQHF.

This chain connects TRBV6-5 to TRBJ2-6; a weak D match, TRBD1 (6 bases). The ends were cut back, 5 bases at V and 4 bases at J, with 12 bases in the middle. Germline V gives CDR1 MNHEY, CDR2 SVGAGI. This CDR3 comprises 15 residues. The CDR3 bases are TGTGCCAGCAGTCAGGACAGAGCCGGGGCCAACGTCCTGACTTTC. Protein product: CASSQDRAGANVLTF.

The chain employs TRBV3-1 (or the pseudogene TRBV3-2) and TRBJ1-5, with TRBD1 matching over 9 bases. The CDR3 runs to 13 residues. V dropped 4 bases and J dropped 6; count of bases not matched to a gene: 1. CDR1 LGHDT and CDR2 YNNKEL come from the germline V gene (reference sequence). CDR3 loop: CASSRDRAQPQHF. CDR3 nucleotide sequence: TGTGCCAGCAGCCGGGACAGGGCTCAGCCCCAGCATTTT.

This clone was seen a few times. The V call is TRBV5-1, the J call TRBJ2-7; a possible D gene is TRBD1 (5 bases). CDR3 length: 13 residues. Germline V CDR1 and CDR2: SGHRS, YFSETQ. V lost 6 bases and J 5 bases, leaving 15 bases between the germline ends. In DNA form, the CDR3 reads TGCGCCAGCACCGCAGGGCCACTGGACGAGCAGTACTTC. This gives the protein CASTAGPLDEQYF.

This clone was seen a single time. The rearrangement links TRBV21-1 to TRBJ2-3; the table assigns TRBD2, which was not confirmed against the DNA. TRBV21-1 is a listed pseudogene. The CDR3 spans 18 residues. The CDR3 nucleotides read TGTGCCAGCAGCAAAGATCTTAGCGGGGGGCCTAGCACAGATACGCAGTATTTT. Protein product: CASSKDLSGGPSTDTQYF.

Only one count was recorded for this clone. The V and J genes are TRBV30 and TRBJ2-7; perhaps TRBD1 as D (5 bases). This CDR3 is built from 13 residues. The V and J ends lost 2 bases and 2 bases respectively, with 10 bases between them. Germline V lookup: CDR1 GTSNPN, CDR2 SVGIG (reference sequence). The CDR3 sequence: CAWSRQLAYEQYF. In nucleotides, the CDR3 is TGTGCCTGGAGTAGACAGTTAGCCTACGAGCAGTACTTC.

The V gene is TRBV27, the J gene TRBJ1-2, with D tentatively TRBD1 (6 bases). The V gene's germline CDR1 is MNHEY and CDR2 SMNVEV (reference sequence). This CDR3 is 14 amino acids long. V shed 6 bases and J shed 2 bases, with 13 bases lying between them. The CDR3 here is CASRDRHANYGYTF. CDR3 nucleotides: TGTGCCAGCAGAGACAGGCATGCAAACTATGGCTACACCTTC.

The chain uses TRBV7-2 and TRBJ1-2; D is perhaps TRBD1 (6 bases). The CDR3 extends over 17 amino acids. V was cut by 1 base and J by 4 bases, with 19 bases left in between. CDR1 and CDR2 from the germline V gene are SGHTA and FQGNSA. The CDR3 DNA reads TGTGCCAGCAGCTTAGAGGGGGGGTGGCGGCCCGGCTATGGCTACACCTTC. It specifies CASSLEGGWRPGYGYTF.

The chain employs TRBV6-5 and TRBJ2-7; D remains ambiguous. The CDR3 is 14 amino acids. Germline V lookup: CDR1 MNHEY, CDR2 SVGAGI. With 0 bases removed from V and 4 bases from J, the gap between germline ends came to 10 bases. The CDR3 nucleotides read TGTGCCAGCAGTTACTCGGATAGCTTTTACGAGCAGTACTTC. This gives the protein CASSYSDSFYEQYF.

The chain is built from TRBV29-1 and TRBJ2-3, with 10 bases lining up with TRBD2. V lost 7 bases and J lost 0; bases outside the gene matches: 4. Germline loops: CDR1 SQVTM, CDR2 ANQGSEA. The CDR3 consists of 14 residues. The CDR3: CSGRSGGSTDTQYF. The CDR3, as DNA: TGCAGCGGTCGTAGCGGGGGGAGCACAGATACGCAGTATTTT.